This T cell receptor beta chain originates from a study of T-cell reconstitution after alpha-beta-depleted transplantation in children. This clonotype was detected ten times or more. Construction of the TCRbeta library involved unique molecular identifiers. TCRdb called the PCR reads again in MiXCR, with one record for every CDR3 protein. This sample has around 600,000 distinct CDR3 sequences, with around 16% found just once. CDR3 length: 13 residues. Germline values: CDR1 MNHEY, CDR2 SVGAGI. Trimming cost V 4 bases and J 5 bases, with 11 bases left between them. The sequence was collected from a human donor who donated a stem cell graft to a child with acute myeloid leukemia. The chain links TRBV6-5 to TRBJ2-5; D gene ambiguous. The sequences come from PBMCs from the stem cell graft donor, collected from the stem cell graft. In DNA, the CDR3 is TGTGCCAGCAGTTCCTCCCACCGGGAGACCCAGTACTTC. It yields the protein CASSSSHRETQYF.